These 25 T cell receptor beta chains were sequenced from one sample in a study of Tregs in tolerant kidney transplant recipients. Profiling relied on immunoSEQ multiplex PCR, and the TCRdb table lists in-frame clones only, not all of them. The sample shows roughly 250,000 clones, more than 65% of them seen only once. Material for sequencing was CD4+ T cells from blood. The receptors shown here come from a human donor in good health.

The V and J genes are TRBV9 and TRBJ2-4; 8 nucleotides match TRBD2. With V trimmed by 4 bases and J by 3 bases, 9 bases remained unmatched. From germline, CDR1 is SGDLS and CDR2 YYNGEE. The CDR3 runs to 16 residues. The CDR3 spells CASSPGGAEDKNIQYF. CDR3 coding DNA: TGTGCCAGCAGCCCCGGGGGGGCGGAGGACAAAAACATTCAGTACTTC.

A word on this clone: Other DNA sequences in this specimen translate into the identical CDR3. V and J are TRBV7-8 and TRBJ1-2; D might be TRBD1 (5 bases). CDR1 and CDR2 (germline): SGHVS, FQNEAQ. Deletions cut 0 bases from V and 4 bases from J, with 9 bases between. The CDR3 loop spans 14 amino acids. CDR3 sequence: CASSLATGGYGYTF. CDR3 coding DNA: TGTGCCAGCAGCTTAGCGACGGGGGGCTATGGCTACACCTTC.

The chain joins TRBV5-5 to TRBJ1-2; D gene unclear. The V end lost 7 bases, the J end lost 4 bases, and 17 bases lay between the germline ends. The CDR3 is 14 residues long. Germline V lookup: CDR1 SGHKS, CDR2 YYEKEE (reference sequence). In DNA, the CDR3 is TGTGCCAGCTCCCGGGCTATTAACCTCTATGGCTACACCTTC. This translates into CASSRAINLYGYTF. Complete variable domain (other parts from reference TRBV5-5 and TRBJ1-2): DAGVTQSPTHLIKTRGQQVTLRCSPISGHKSVSWYQQVLGQGPQFIFQYYEKEERGRGNFPDRFSARQFPNYSSELNVNALLLGDSALYLCASSRAINLYGYTFGSGTRLTVV.

The rearrangement joins TRBV28 to TRBJ2-7; the match to TRBD1 covers 7 bases. V lost 4 bases to trimming and J lost 4 bases; unmatched junction nucleotides: 7. The CDR3 has 14 amino acids. Looked up from germline, CDR1 is MDHEN and CDR2 is SYDVKM. The CDR3 sequence: CASSSGTAHYEQYF. CDR3 coding DNA: TGTGCCAGCAGTTCCGGGACAGCACATTACGAGCAGTACTTC.

The chain is built from TRBV11-2 and TRBJ1-1; D ambiguous. Germline values: CDR1 SGHAT, CDR2 FQNNGV. V was shortened by 0 bases and J by 0 bases, with 8 bases between the two germline ends. CDR3 length: 15 amino acids. In DNA, the CDR3 is TGTGCCAGCAGCTTAGAGGGATCCCTGAACACTGAAGCTTTCTTT. Residues: CASSLEGSLNTEAFF.

The chain combines TRBV6-6 with TRBJ2-5; the match to TRBD1 covers 7 bases. The V gene end was trimmed by 4 bases and the J gene end by 2 bases; junction bases not matched to a gene: 7. There are 15 residues in the CDR3. Germline lookup yields CDR1 MNHNY and CDR2 SVGAGI (reference sequence). The CDR3 loop is CASSSPKTGQETQYF. The CDR3, as DNA: TGTGCCAGCAGTTCGCCCAAGACAGGGCAAGAGACCCAGTACTTC.

The chain has TRBV11-3 and TRBJ1-5; D remains ambiguous. The V gene lost 11 bases and the J gene lost 5 bases, with 19 bases spanning the gap. Germline assignment: CDR1 SGHNT and CDR2 YENEEA. The CDR3 spans 14 residues. CDR3: CAGLYGPEDQPQHF. CDR3 DNA sequence: TGTGCCGGGCTATATGGGCCCGAGGATCAGCCCCAGCATTTT.

This clone was found a few times. The chain has TRBV10-2 and TRBJ2-7; unclear D gene. V lost 6 bases, J lost 5 bases, and 14 bases lay in between. Germline CDR1 and CDR2: WSHSY and SAAADI. CDR3 length: 13 residues. CDR3 nucleotide sequence: TGCGCCAGCAGCAAAATGGACGAGGACGAGCAGTACTTC. Protein sequence: CASSKMDEDEQYF.

This clone was picked up one time. The chain is built from TRBV5-1 and TRBJ1-2; D may be TRBD1 (5 bases). Trimming took off 3 bases at V and 1 base at J, with 7 bases between the two ends. The V gene's germline CDR1 is SGHRS and CDR2 YFSETQ. CDR3 length: 13 residues. CDR3 nucleotides: TGCGCCAGCAGCTACGACAGTAACTATGGCTACACCTTC. Encoded protein: CASSYDSNYGYTF.

With respect to this clone: Its ends do not fully match the called genes, so a read error is possible. This rearrangement joins TRBV18 to TRBJ2-1; D possibly corresponds to TRBD2 (7 bases). CDR3 size: 14 residues. Looked up from germline, CDR1 is KGHSH and CDR2 is LQKENI. The CDR3 bases are TGTGCCAGCTCACGGGGGGGCTCCTACAATGAGCAGGTCTTC. It yields the protein CASSRGGSYNEQVF. Supplemented by reference TRBV18 and TRBJ2-1, the full variable domain reads NAGVMQNPRHLVRRRGQEARLRCSPMKGHSHVYWYRQLPEEGLKFMVYLQKENIIDESGMPKERFSAEFPKEGPSILRIQQVVRGDSAAYFCASSRGGSYNEQVFGPGTRLTVL.

The J gene is TRBJ1-1, the V gene TRBV11-2; TRBD1 might be the D (6 bases). CDR3 length equals 14 residues. Germline lookup yields CDR1 SGHAT and CDR2 FQNNGV. With 3 bases removed from V and 3 bases from J, the gap between germline ends came to 11 bases. The CDR3 loop is CASSFGQGYTEAFF. The CDR3 coding sequence is TGTGCCAGCAGCTTCGGCCAGGGGTACACTGAAGCTTTCTTT. Full variable domain (remainder filled in from reference TRBV11-2 and TRBJ1-1): EAGVAQSPRYKIIEKRQSVAFWCNPISGHATLYWYQQILGQGPKLLIQFQNNGVVDDSQLPKDRFSAERLKGVDSTLKIQPAKLEDSAVYLCASSFGQGYTEAFFGQGTRLTVV.

V is TRBV2 and J is TRBJ1-2, with TRBD1 matching 8 bases. The junction had 7 bases not matched to a gene; V was cut back by 7 bases and J by 3 bases. Looked up from germline, CDR1 is SNHLY and CDR2 is FYNNEI. The CDR3 length is 14 residues. The CDR3 DNA follows: TGTGCCAGCAAGGTACAGGGGGGAGACTATGGCTACACCTTC. It encodes CASKVQGGDYGYTF.

The chain employs TRBV5-1 and TRBJ1-2; 7 nucleotides match TRBD1. Per the germline V gene, CDR1 is SGHRS and CDR2 is YFSETQ. J gave up 6 bases and V 9 bases, and 8 bases lay outside the gene matches. The CDR3 consists of 12 residues. In nucleotides, the CDR3 is TGCGCCACCCGGAGGGGGCAGAATGGCTACACCTTC. Translating it yields CATRRGQNGYTF.

The chain employs TRBV2 and TRBJ1-3, with D perhaps matching TRBD1 (6 bases). Germline CDR1 is SNHLY and CDR2 is FYNNEI. V lost 6 bases and J 8 bases, leaving 20 bases between the germline ends. This CDR3 is 15 amino acids long. CDR3 bases: TGTGCCAGCAGCGGCTCCGGGGACAAGTCGGACACCATATATTTT. This translates into CASSGSGDKSDTIYF.

The CDR3 sequence is CASSLKASPLHF. DNA for the CDR3: TGTGCCAGCAGCCTAAAGGCTTCACCCCTCCACTTT. This chain joins TRBV7-8 and TRBJ1-6; D call uncertain. Between the trimmed V and J ends, which lost 5 bases and 9 bases, there was a span of 8 bases. The CDR3 is 12 residues long. In germline, CDR1 is SGHVS, CDR2 FQNEAQ.

For the CDR3, the DNA is TGTGCCAGCACATGGACTAGCGGAACCGGGGAGCTGTTTTTT. It codes for CASTWTSGTGELFF. The chain couples TRBV2 to TRBJ2-2; 10 bases align to TRBD2. V gave up 7 bases and J gave up 5 bases; unmatched junction bases: 4. CDR3 size: 14 residues. The germline V gene has CDR1 SNHLY and CDR2 FYNNEI. Using reference TRBV2 and TRBJ2-2 for the parts outside the CDR3, the full variable domain is EPEVTQTPSHQVTQMGQEVILRCVPISNHLYFYWYRQILGQKVEFLVSFYNNEISEKSEIFDDQFSVERPDGSNFTLKIRSTKLEDSAMYFCASTWTSGTGELFFGEGSRLTVL.

CDR3 nucleotides: TGCGCCAGCAGCTCATCGGGACAGGGCTTCTACGAGCAGTACTTC. It yields the protein CASSSSGQGFYEQYF. The chain uses TRBV5-1 and TRBJ2-7; TRBD1 matches 9 bases. With 3 bases clipped from V and 3 bases from J, the junction kept 7 bases outside the gene matches. From germline, CDR1 is SGHRS and CDR2 YFSETQ. The CDR3 has 15 amino acids.

This chain links TRBV7-2 with TRBJ2-5, with a weak D call TRBD2 (6 bases). The J call could be wrong; TRBJ2-7 is a better fit for the DNA end. The CDR3 extends over 15 amino acids. Germline V gene sequence: CDR1 SGHTA, CDR2 FQGNSA. CDR3 amino acids: CASSLGGGYSYEQYF. CDR3 DNA sequence: TGTGCCAGCAGCTTAGGGGGAGGATACTCCTACGAGCAGTACTTC.

The chain carries TRBV29-1 and TRBJ2-1, with 9 bases fitting TRBD1. The V gene end was trimmed by 7 bases and the J gene end by 3 bases; junction bases not matched to a gene: 1. This CDR3 spans 12 amino acids. Germline assignment: CDR1 SQVTM and CDR2 ANQGSEA. For the CDR3, the DNA is TGCAGCGGGACAGGGGACTACAATGAGCAGTTCTTC. It codes for CSGTGDYNEQFF.

The chain carries TRBV5-1 and TRBJ2-1; 13 positions agree with TRBD2. The CDR3 has 13 residues. Losses at the gene ends were 4 bases for V and 10 bases for J; bases not matched to a gene: 2. Germline loops: CDR1 SGHRS, CDR2 YFSETQ. CDR3: CASSGGLAGEQFF. The CDR3 region has the DNA TGCGCCAGCAGCGGGGGACTAGCGGGGGAGCAGTTCTTC. The full variable domain, completed using reference TRBV5-1 and TRBJ2-1, is KAGVTQTPRYLIKTRGQQVTLSCSPISGHRSVSWYQQTPGQGLQFLFEYFSETQRNKGNFPGRFSGRQFSNSRSEMNVSTLELGDSALYLCASSGGLAGEQFFGPGTRLTVL.

The V gene is TRBV6-5, the J gene TRBJ2-7; 7 bases align to TRBD1. The CDR3 runs to 14 residues. Trimming took 4 bases from V and 2 from J; bases not matched to a gene: 5. Germline CDR1 MNHEY, CDR2 SVGAGI. The CDR3 is CASSSGQDAYEQYF. CDR3 nucleotide sequence: TGTGCCAGCAGTTCCGGACAGGATGCCTACGAGCAGTACTTC.

The rearrangement joins TRBV6-1 to TRBJ1-1; tentative D call: TRBD1 (5 bases). V dropped 5 bases and J dropped 3 bases, with 13 bases sitting between them. CDR1 is MNHNS and CDR2 is SASEGT in the germline V gene. This CDR3 has 14 amino acids. The CDR3 nucleotides read TGTGCCAGCAGTCCAATGAGGGGAGACACTGAAGCTTTCTTT. It specifies CASSPMRGDTEAFF.

This clone was observed a single time. The same CDR3 can be traced to other DNA sequences in this sample. This chain joins TRBV11-3 and TRBJ2-5, with TRBD2 as a possible D gene (5 bases). V shed 5 bases and J shed 4 bases, with 14 bases lying between them. Germline loops: CDR1 SGHNT, CDR2 YENEEA. The CDR3 is 14 residues long. DNA for the CDR3: TGTGCCAGCAGCCTAACCGCAGGAGGAGAGACCCAGTACTTC. It encodes CASSLTAGGETQYF.

This clone occurred once. The chain employs TRBV28 and TRBJ2-3, with D possibly TRBD2 on 6 matching bases. Germline CDR1 reads MDHEN; CDR2 reads SYDVKM. Trimming took off 6 bases at V and 6 bases at J, with 16 bases between the two ends. CDR3 length equals 14 residues. The CDR3 coding sequence is TGTGCCAGCAGACCGAGCGGGCCAGGGGATACGCAGTATTTT. It specifies CASRPSGPGDTQYF.

This clone was recorded only once. V is TRBV7-9 and J is TRBJ1-4, with a weak D call TRBD1 (6 bases). The ends were cut back, 5 bases at V and 5 bases at J, with 12 bases in the middle. This CDR3 is built from 14 residues. Germline V CDR1 and CDR2: SEHNR, FQNEAQ (reference sequence). CDR3 DNA sequence: TGTGCCAGCAGCCGACATACAGGGAATGAAAAACTGTTTTTT. Its protein is CASSRHTGNEKLFF. The complete variable domain, with remaining parts taken from reference TRBV7-9 and TRBJ1-4, reads DTGVSQNPRHKITKRGQNVTFRCDPISEHNRLYWYRQTLGQGPEFLTYFQNEAQLEKSRLLSDRFSAERPKGSFSTLEIQRTEQGDSAMYLCASSRHTGNEKLFFGSGTQLSVL.